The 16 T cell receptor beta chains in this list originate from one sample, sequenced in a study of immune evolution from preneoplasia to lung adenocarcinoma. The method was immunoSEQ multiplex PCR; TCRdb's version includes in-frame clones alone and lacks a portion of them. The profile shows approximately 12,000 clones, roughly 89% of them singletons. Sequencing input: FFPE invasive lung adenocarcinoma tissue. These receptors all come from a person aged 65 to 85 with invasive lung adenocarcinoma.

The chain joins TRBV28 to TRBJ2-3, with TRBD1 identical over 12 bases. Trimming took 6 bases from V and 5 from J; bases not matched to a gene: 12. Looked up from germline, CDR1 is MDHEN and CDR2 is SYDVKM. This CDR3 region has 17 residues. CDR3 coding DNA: TGTGCCAGCAGCAAAGAGGCCGGGACAGGGGGCGAAGATACGCAGTATTTT. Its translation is CASSKEAGTGGEDTQYF. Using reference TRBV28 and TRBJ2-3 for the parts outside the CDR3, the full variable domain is DVKVTQSSRYLVKRTGEKVFLECVQDMDHENMFWYRQDPGLGLRLIYFSYDVKMKEKGDIPEGYSVSREKKERFSLILESASTNQTSMYLCASSKEAGTGGEDTQYFGPGTRLTVL.

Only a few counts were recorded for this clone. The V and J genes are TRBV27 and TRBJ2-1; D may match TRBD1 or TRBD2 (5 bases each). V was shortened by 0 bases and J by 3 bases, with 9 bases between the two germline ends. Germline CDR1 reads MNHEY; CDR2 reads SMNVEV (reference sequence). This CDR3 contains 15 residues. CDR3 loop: CASSLSRGNYNEQFF. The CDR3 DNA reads TGTGCCAGCAGTTTATCGAGGGGAAACTACAATGAGCAGTTCTTC.

In DNA form, the CDR3 reads TGTGCCAGCAGCTTCTTCGAACGGGGGCAGAACACTGAAGCTTTCTTT. This encodes CASSFFERGQNTEAFF. This sequence joins TRBV28 and TRBJ1-1; maybe TRBD1 (6 bases). Germline CDR1 MDHEN, CDR2 SYDVKM. The CDR3 is 16 amino acids. V lost 6 bases and J lost 1, with 18 bases in between. Drawing the rest from reference TRBV28 and TRBJ1-1, the complete variable domain is DVKVTQSSRYLVKRTGEKVFLECVQDMDHENMFWYRQDPGLGLRLIYFSYDVKMKEKGDIPEGYSVSREKKERFSLILESASTNQTSMYLCASSFFERGQNTEAFFGQGTRLTVV.

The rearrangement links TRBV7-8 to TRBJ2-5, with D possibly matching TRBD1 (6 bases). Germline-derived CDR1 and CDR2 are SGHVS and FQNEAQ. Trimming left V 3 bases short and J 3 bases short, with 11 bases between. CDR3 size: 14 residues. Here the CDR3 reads CASSFTGTKETQYF. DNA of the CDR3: TGTGCCAGCAGCTTCACCGGGACAAAAGAGACCCAGTACTTC. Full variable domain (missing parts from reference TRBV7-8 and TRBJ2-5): GAGVSQSPRYKVAKRGQDVALRCDPISGHVSLFWYQQALGQGPEFLTYFQNEAQLDKSGLPSDRFFAERPEGSVSTLKIQRTQQEDSAVYLCASSFTGTKETQYFGPGTRLLVL.

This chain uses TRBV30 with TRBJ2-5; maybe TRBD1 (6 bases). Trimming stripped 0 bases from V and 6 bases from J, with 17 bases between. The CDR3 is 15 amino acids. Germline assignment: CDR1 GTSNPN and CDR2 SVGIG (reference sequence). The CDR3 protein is CAWSVEAEQGKTQYF. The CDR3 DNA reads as TGTGCCTGGAGTGTAGAAGCGGAGCAGGGGAAGACCCAGTACTTC. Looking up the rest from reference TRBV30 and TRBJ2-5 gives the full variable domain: SQTIHQWPATLVQPVGSPLSLECTVEGTSNPNLYWYRQAAGRGLQLLFYSVGIGQISSEVPQNLSASRPQDRQFILSSKKLLLSDSGFYLCAWSVEAEQGKTQYFGPGTRLLVL.

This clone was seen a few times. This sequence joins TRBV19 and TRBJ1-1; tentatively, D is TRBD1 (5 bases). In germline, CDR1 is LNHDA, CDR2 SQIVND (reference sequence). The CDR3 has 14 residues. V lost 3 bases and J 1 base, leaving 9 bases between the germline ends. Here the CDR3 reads CASSMSGGNTEAFF. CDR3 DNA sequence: TGTGCCAGTAGTATGTCCGGGGGGAACACTGAAGCTTTCTTT.

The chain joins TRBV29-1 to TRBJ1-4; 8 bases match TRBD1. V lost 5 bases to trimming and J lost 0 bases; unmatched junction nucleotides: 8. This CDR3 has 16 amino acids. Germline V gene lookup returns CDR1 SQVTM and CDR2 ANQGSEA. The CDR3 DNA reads TGCAGCGTTACGTTCCTACAGGGGGCAACTAATGAAAAACTGTTTTTT. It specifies CSVTFLQGATNEKLFF. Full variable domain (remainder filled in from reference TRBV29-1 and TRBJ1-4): SAVISQKPSRDICQRGTSLTIQCQVDSQVTMMFWYRQQPGQSLTLIATANQGSEATYESGFVIDKFPISRPNLTFSTLTVSNMSPEDSSIYLCSVTFLQGATNEKLFFGSGTQLSVL.

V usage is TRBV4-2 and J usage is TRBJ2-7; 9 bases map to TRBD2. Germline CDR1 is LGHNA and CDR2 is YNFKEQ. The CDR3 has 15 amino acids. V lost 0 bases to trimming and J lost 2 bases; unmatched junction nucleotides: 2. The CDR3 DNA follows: TGTGCCAGCAGCCAAGATGGCGGGGGGGCCTACGAGCAGTACTTC. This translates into CASSQDGGGAYEQYF.

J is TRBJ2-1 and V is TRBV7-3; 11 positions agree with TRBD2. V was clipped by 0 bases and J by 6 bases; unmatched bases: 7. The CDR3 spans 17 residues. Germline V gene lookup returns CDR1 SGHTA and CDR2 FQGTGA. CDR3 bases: TGTGCCAGCAGCTTAACCACTAGCGGGGGTATGGGCAATGAGCAGTTCTTC. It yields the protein CASSLTTSGGMGNEQFF.

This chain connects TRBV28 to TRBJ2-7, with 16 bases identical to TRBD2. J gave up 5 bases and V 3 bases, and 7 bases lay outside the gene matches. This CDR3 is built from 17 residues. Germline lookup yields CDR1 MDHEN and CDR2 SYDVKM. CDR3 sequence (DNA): TGTGCCAGCAGTTTCCAGGGACTAGCGGGGGGGATCCACGAGCAGTACTTC. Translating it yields CASSFQGLAGGIHEQYF.

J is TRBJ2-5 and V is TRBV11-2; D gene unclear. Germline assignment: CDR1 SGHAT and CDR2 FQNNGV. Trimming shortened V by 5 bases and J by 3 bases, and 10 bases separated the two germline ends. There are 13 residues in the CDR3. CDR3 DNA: TGTGCCAGCAGCCTGGGCGTTAAAGAGACCCAGTACTTC. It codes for CASSLGVKETQYF.

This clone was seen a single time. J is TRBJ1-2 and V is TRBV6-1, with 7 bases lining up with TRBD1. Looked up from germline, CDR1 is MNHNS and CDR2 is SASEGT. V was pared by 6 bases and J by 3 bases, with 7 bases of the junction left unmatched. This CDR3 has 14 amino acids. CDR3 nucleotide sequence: TGTGCCAGCAGACCCGACAGGGATTACTATGGCTACACCTTC. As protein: CASRPDRDYYGYTF.

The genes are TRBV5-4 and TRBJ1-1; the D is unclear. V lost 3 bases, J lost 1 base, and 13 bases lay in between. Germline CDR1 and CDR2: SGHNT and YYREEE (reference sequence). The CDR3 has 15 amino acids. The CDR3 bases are TGTGCCAGCAGCTCTTCGTCTCGGACGAACACTGAAGCTTTCTTT. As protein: CASSSSSRTNTEAFF.

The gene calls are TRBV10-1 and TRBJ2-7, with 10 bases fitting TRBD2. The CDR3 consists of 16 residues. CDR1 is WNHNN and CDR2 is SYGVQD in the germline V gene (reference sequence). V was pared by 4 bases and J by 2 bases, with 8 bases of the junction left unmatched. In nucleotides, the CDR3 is TGCGCCAGCAGTGGAGGGCTAGCGGGGGATCCCTACGAGCAGTACTTC. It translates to CASSGGLAGDPYEQYF.

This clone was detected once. CDR3: CASRRQFMNTEAFF. CDR3 DNA: TGTGCCAGCAGGCGACAGTTCATGAACACTGAAGCTTTCTTT. The rearrangement joins TRBV6-1 to TRBJ1-1, with a possible D match to TRBD1 (5 bases). In germline, CDR1 is MNHNS, CDR2 SASEGT. V lost 6 bases and J lost 0, with 11 bases in between. This CDR3 is built from 14 residues.

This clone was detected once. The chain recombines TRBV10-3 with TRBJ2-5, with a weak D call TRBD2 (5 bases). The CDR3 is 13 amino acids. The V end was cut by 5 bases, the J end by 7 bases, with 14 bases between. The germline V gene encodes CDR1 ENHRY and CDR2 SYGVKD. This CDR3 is CAISSGPEGTQYF. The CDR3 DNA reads TGTGCCATCAGTAGCGGCCCTGAAGGGACCCAGTACTTC.